This TCR beta chain was found in a study of blood T cell repertoires in COVID-19 (dated by TCRdb to 2018 to 2021). Regarding the complete study: Samples from collaborators originated in the United States, Italy and Spain and spanned both the acute and convalescent phases of COVID-19. The sample metadata nearly always contained a de-identified subject ID, COVID-19 status, age in years and sex. The repertoires were released in a freely available public database intended as a resource for research on the immune response to SARS-CoV-2. The material from the prospective study consisted of cDNA or gDNA derived from T cells, B-cell-depleted T cells, or PBMCs. HLA class I and class II types, where available, came from metadata supplied by the sample provider rather than from assay-based typing. Deeply sampled blood TCRbeta repertoires from subjects exposed to, actively infected with, or recovered from COVID-19 were included in the dataset. Samples came from the ongoing ImmuneRACE study (first 160 participants) plus 1,254 subjects from 6 global collaborators. Study-level results and caveats: How much clinical and demographic metadata was included differed by source and by participant, and the metadata was provided uncurated.

Looking up the germline V gene yields CDR1 SGHTA and CDR2 FQGNSA. Trimming at the junction amounts to 1 base on V and 7 bases on J, and the germline ends lie 13 bases apart. From the cysteine up to the phenylalanine, the CDR3 has a length of 14 residues. Only CDR3 DNA remains: 42 bases, in frame from the first base. TCRbeta CDR3 regions were amplified from genomic DNA using the immunoSEQ Assay, a bias-controlled multiplex PCR. In the original analysis: Within the assay, amplification of reference gene primers was used to estimate how many nucleated cells each sample contained. Sequence reads were collapsed and filtered to measure the absolute abundance of every unique TCRbeta CDR3 rearrangement. For each sample, productive Simpson clonality was calculated by taking the square root of Simpson's diversity index across productive rearrangements. TCRdb provides this immuneACCESS table in a form limited to in-frame rearrangements. Some clones are lacking; in checked studies, under half of them reflect an unresolved V gene, and why the rest are absent is not known. From that table come the V and J calls and clone size; the DNA was used to work out D and trimming. The sample records about 40,000 clones, 81% of which are singletons. 25% to 30% of the sample rests with the top ten.

In the case of this clone: Its antigen remains unidentified. Per-nucleotide qualities are absent, and no much larger clonotype sits a single base away.

Whole blood was collected in K2EDTA tubes by collaborating institutions according to the institutions' own protocols. For TCRbeta analysis, collaborators shipped samples as frozen whole blood, isolated PBMCs, or DNA extracted from either of those sample types. Sequenced input: peripheral blood. The chain is made from TRBV7-2 and TRBJ2-5; TRBD2 could be the D gene, as 7 bases match. The origin of this receptor is an elderly man with active or convalescent COVID-19. In nucleotides, the sequence is TGTGCCAGCAGCTTAGGGGGGGGCGGAGCGACCCAGTACTTC. This translates into CASSLGGGGATQYF.